This T cell receptor beta chain appears in the sequencing data of a study of T-cell memory formation after mild COVID-19. This clonotype showed up just a few times. This CDR3 is built from 15 residues. The germline V and J ends were trimmed by 5 bases and 0 bases, with 11 bases remaining between them. Germline V lookup: CDR1 SEHNR, CDR2 FQNEAQ (reference sequence). TCRdb reprocessed the 5' RACE reads with MiXCR, giving one entry per CDR3 protein. The sample lists 550,000 to 600,000 distinct CDR3 sequences; approximately 15% were seen once. Input material: PBMCs or a T cell subset sorted from them (not recorded which). The receptor comes from an adult woman who had mild COVID-19 (a few samples of this study predate the infection). Cell type and time point are not known. The chain links TRBV7-9 to TRBJ2-1; maybe TRBD1 (7 bases). The DNA of the CDR3 is TGTGCCAGCAGCCTGCAGGGGGGCTCCTACAATGAGCAGTTCTTC. It is translated as CASSLQGGSYNEQFF.